Each of the 25 T cell receptor beta chains below was sequenced from the same sample in a study of human T cells and chemical hapten exposure. TCRdb ran MiXCR on the RACE reads and lists one entry per CDR3 protein. The repertoire includes around 120,000 distinct CDR3 sequences, roughly 12% of them detected once, and approximately 3% sits in the top ten. Indicated time point: pre-sensitization, week 0. Treatment noted: therapeutic diphenylcyclopropenone sensitization with weekly scalp DPC. Sequences were derived from whole blood, sampled in connection with sensitization to the hapten diphenylcyclopropenone (DPC). These receptors were taken from a young woman with alopecia areata. Some clones in this sample may be carry-over from other donors' samples.

The chain recombines TRBV6-2 or TRBV6-3 with TRBJ2-4; TRBD2 aligns across 7 bases. The CDR3 is made up of 17 amino acids. With V trimmed by 6 bases and J by 0 bases, 11 bases remained unmatched. Germline CDR1 is MNHEY and CDR2 is SVGEGT. The CDR3 DNA reads TGTGCCAGCAGGCGTTCCGGGACTACCTTAGCCAAAAACATTCAGTACTTC. Translating gives CASRRSGTTLAKNIQYF.

The chain uses TRBV20-1 and TRBJ2-3; no clear D. Germline-derived CDR1 and CDR2 are DFQATT and SNEGSKA (reference sequence). V gave up 0 bases and J gave up 0 bases, with 7 bases separating them. The CDR3 is 14 residues long. The CDR3 nucleotides are TGCAGTGCTAGAGATCAAGCGAGCACAGATACGCAGTATTTT. Protein: CSARDQASTDTQYF.

The chain uses TRBV5-1 and TRBJ1-6, with unresolved D. The CDR3 covers 17 residues. Germline V gene lookup returns CDR1 SGHRS and CDR2 YFSETQ. V was cut by 2 bases and J by 5 bases, with 17 bases left in between. This CDR3 is CASSFWQVEGNNSPLHF. CDR3 DNA: TGCGCCAGCAGCTTTTGGCAGGTCGAGGGAAATAATTCACCCCTCCACTTT.

V usage is TRBV7-9 and J usage is TRBJ2-1; D not certain. Germline V CDR1 and CDR2: SEHNR, FQNEAQ (reference sequence). The V end lost 3 bases, the J end lost 8 bases, and 11 bases lay between the germline ends. The CDR3 has 13 residues. The CDR3 is CASSFEEMDEQFF. In DNA form, the CDR3 reads TGTGCCAGCAGCTTCGAGGAGATGGATGAGCAGTTCTTC.

This chain links TRBV11-3 with TRBJ1-5; D is undetermined. The CDR3 is made up of 15 amino acids. The germline V gene encodes CDR1 SGHNT and CDR2 YENEEA. V was shortened by 0 bases and J by 0 bases, with 6 bases between the two germline ends. CDR3 sequence: CASSLERDSNQPQHF. In DNA form, the CDR3 reads TGTGCCAGCAGCTTAGAAAGGGATAGCAATCAGCCCCAGCATTTT.

The CDR3 DNA follows: TGTGCCAGCAGCTCCCCCATTTCCCGCGCCCCATACTACGAGCAGTACTTC. Its protein is CASSSPISRAPYYEQYF. The chain combines TRBV11-1 with TRBJ2-7; D gene unclear. CDR3 length equals 17 residues. V shed 4 bases and J shed 3 bases, with 22 bases lying between them. In germline, CDR1 is SGHAT, CDR2 FQDESV (reference sequence).

This clonotype occurred a few times. This chain uses TRBV30 with TRBJ2-3; D is unclear. The germline V gene encodes CDR1 GTSNPN and CDR2 SVGIG (reference sequence). Trimming pared 0 bases from V and 5 bases from J, leaving 3 bases between. The CDR3 has 11 amino acids. CDR3 coding DNA: TGTGCCTGGAGTGTAAAAGATACGCAGTATTTT. Its translation is CAWSVKDTQYF.

V is TRBV12-5 and J is TRBJ2-1, with TRBD1 matching over 7 bases. Germline V lookup: CDR1 LGHNT, CDR2 FRNRAP. Trimming cost V 6 bases and J 1 base; bases outside gene matches: 12. This CDR3 comprises 17 residues. The CDR3 is CASGLDRTGGSYNEQFF. The CDR3, as DNA: TGTGCTAGTGGCCTGGACAGGACTGGGGGTTCCTACAATGAGCAGTTCTTC.

This clonotype has a count of ten or more. The chain uses TRBV7-2 and TRBJ1-5, with 7 bases fitting TRBD1. CDR1 is SGHTA and CDR2 is FQGNSA in the germline V gene. With 3 bases clipped from V and 2 bases from J, the junction kept 1 base outside the gene matches. The CDR3 sequence is 14 residues long. The CDR3 DNA sequence: TGTGCCAGCAGCTTTGGGACAGGCAATCAGCCCCAGCATTTT. Protein product: CASSFGTGNQPQHF.

V gene TRBV12-5 combines with J gene TRBJ2-5; D ambiguous. V lost 2 bases and J lost 5, with 21 bases in between. Per the germline V gene, CDR1 is LGHNT and CDR2 is FRNRAP. The CDR3 extends over 17 amino acids. The CDR3 sequence: CASGLCPLSRFQETQYF. CDR3 DNA: TGTGCTAGTGGTTTGTGCCCACTTTCGAGGTTCCAGGAGACCCAGTACTTC.

On this clonotype itself: The junction does not match germline at one end; this may be a read error. This chain links TRBV20-1 with TRBJ2-7; weak D call: TRBD2 (5 bases). The V gene's germline CDR1 is DFQATT and CDR2 SNEGSKA (reference sequence). The CDR3 totals 11 residues. CDR3 sequence: CSTRSPGEQYF. DNA of the CDR3: TGCAGTACTAGGTCGCCCGGCGAGCAGTACTTC.

This clonotype appeared once. The rearrangement uses TRBV20-1 and TRBJ2-7; either TRBD1 or TRBD2 may fit D (5 bases each). Trimming shortened V by 6 bases and J by 4 bases, and 16 bases separated the two germline ends. Per the germline V gene, CDR1 is DFQATT and CDR2 is SNEGSKA (reference sequence). CDR3 size: 13 residues. CDR3 sequence (DNA): TGCAGTGCCCGGGACGGATTCCTTTACGAGCAGTACTTC. Protein: CSARDGFLYEQYF.

This clonotype was observed many times. The CDR3 spells CASSFEEGNYGYTF. In nucleotides, the CDR3 is TGTGCCAGCAGCTTTGAGGAGGGGAACTATGGCTACACCTTC. V and J are TRBV7-2 and TRBJ1-2; maybe TRBD1 (5 bases). Trimming removed 3 bases from V and 2 bases from J, with 10 bases in between. The CDR3 loop spans 14 amino acids. Germline V gene data show CDR1 as SGHTA and CDR2 as FQGNSA. Full variable domain (outside the CDR3, taken from reference TRBV7-2 and TRBJ1-2): GAGVSQSPSNKVTEKGKDVELRCDPISGHTALYWYRQSLGQGLEFLIYFQGNSAPDKSGLPSDRFSAERTGGSVSTLTIQRTQQEDSAVYLCASSFEEGNYGYTFGSGTRLTVV.

This clonotype was counted between two and nine times. The V call is TRBV27, the J call TRBJ2-3; 11 nucleotides line up with TRBD2. The CDR3 covers 16 residues. CDR1 is MNHEY, CDR2 SMNVEV, per germline (reference sequence). Trimming cost V 6 bases and J 3 bases; bases outside gene matches: 8. CDR3 region: CASSSTIAGGTDTQYF. Here the CDR3 DNA reads TGTGCCAGCAGCTCCACAATAGCGGGGGGGACAGATACGCAGTATTTT.

As regards this clonotype: One end of the junction varies from germline; a read error may be responsible. The chain links TRBV12-3 or TRBV12-4 to TRBJ2-7, with 8 bases matching TRBD2. The CDR3 spans 13 residues. The CDR3 sequence: CASRLAGSYEQYF. CDR3 coding DNA: TGTGCCAGCAGGTTAGCGGGGTCCTACGAGCAGTACTTC.

This clonotype was seen repeatedly, ten times or more. The J gene is TRBJ2-4, the V gene TRBV4-3; TRBD1 agrees at 8 bases. CDR3 length: 18 residues. The V and J ends lost 1 base and 0 bases, in that order; junction bases with no gene match: 8. Germline CDR1 LGHNA, CDR2 YSLEER. CDR3 in DNA: TGCGCCAGCAGCCAAGTCTCCGGGACAGGAATAGCCAAAAACATTCAGTACTTC. Amino acids: CASSQVSGTGIAKNIQYF.

The genes are TRBV7-9 and TRBJ1-1; D gene ambiguous. Per germline, CDR1 SEHNR and CDR2 FQNEAQ (reference sequence). The V gene lost 4 bases and the J gene lost 8 bases, with 17 bases spanning the gap. This CDR3 has 14 residues. Here the CDR3 DNA reads TGTGCCAGCAGCTGGGGTTGGGGTTCGGCGGAAGCTTTCTTT. This codes for CASSWGWGSAEAFF.

In its sample, this clonotype was seen many times. This rearrangement joins TRBV5-1 to TRBJ2-7; D possibly corresponds to TRBD1 (6 bases). CDR1 and CDR2 (germline): SGHRS, YFSETQ. This CDR3 is built from 15 residues. The ends were cut back, 4 bases at V and 0 bases at J, with 14 bases in the middle. CDR3 DNA sequence: TGCGCCAGCAGCAATAGACAGGAAGCCTCCTACGAGCAGTACTTC. Translating gives CASSNRQEASYEQYF.

The sample holds many counts of this clonotype. J is TRBJ2-5 and V is TRBV28; no clear D. The CDR3 spans 14 residues. Deletions cut 5 bases from V and 7 bases from J, with 17 bases between. CDR1 is MDHEN, CDR2 SYDVKM, per germline. The CDR3 bases are TGTGCCAGCAGTGAGCCCGGGTCCGCGAGGACCCAGTACTTC. This encodes CASSEPGSARTQYF.

In this sample, this clonotype turned up many times. The chain is built from TRBV2 and TRBJ2-1; D remains ambiguous. The germline CDR1 and CDR2 sequences are SNHLY and FYNNEI. The CDR3 totals 13 residues. Trimming shortened V by 4 bases and J by 4 bases, and 8 bases separated the two germline ends. Here the CDR3 DNA reads TGTGCCAGCAGTGGGGCAAGTTACAATGAGCAGTTCTTC. It specifies CASSGASYNEQFF.

V usage is TRBV15 and J usage is TRBJ1-1, with 7 bases lining up with TRBD1. Trimming cost V 2 bases and J 3 bases; bases outside gene matches: 9. The CDR3 consists of 16 residues. The germline V gene has CDR1 LNHNV and CDR2 YYDKDF (reference sequence). CDR3 sequence (DNA): TGTGCCACCAGCAGACAACAGAGTACAGGGGACACTGAAGCTTTCTTT. Translated, it gives CATSRQQSTGDTEAFF.

On this clonotype itself: Germline and junction disagree at one end, which may indicate a read error. The rearrangement joins TRBV12-3 or TRBV12-4 to TRBJ2-7; D possibly corresponds to TRBD2 (6 bases). CDR3 size: 14 residues. CDR3 nucleotide sequence: TGTGCCAGCCGTTTTGGGCGGGGTCCCTACGAGCAGTACTTC. It encodes CASRFGRGPYEQYF.

In its sample, this clonotype was seen many times. The chain is built from TRBV2 and TRBJ2-7; 8 bases map to TRBD2. V lost 8 bases and J lost 3; bases outside the gene matches: 3. The CDR3 is made up of 12 amino acids. The germline CDR1 and CDR2 sequences are SNHLY and FYNNEI. CDR3 nucleotides: TGTGCCAGCCGGGGGGGAGACTACGAGCAGTACTTC. Amino acid sequence: CASRGGDYEQYF.

The CDR3 is CASSLLAGGIELFF. The CDR3 DNA is TGTGCCAGCAGCTTACTCGCAGGGGGCATCGAACTGTTTTTT. The genes are TRBV11-2 and TRBJ1-4, with TRBD1 matching 8 bases. This CDR3 comprises 14 residues. V lost 2 bases to trimming and J lost 12 bases; unmatched junction nucleotides: 8. Germline CDR1 is SGHAT and CDR2 is FQNNGV.

This clonotype was picked up a small number of times. The V call is TRBV27, the J call TRBJ2-7; 7 bases line up with TRBD1. J lost 7 bases, V lost 3 bases, and 6 bases had no gene match. The CDR3 loop spans 13 amino acids. CDR1 is MNHEY and CDR2 is SMNVEV in the germline V gene (reference sequence). This chain's CDR3 is CASSLYRGGEQYF. For the CDR3, the DNA is TGTGCCAGCAGTTTGTACAGGGGCGGTGAGCAGTACTTC.